This T cell receptor (beta chain) was profiled in a study of identical twins. This clonotype was observed at least ten times. Its specificity is not known. Carrying unique molecular identifiers, the cDNA also gained a universal primer site through template switching. TCRdb ran MiXCR on the 5' RACE reads and lists one entry per CDR3 protein. The sample yields about 240,000 distinct CDR3 sequences, roughly 13% seen once. The study, taken as a whole, reports: The authors drew conclusions from cross-sectional statistical analysis rather than following the same donors.

The germline gives CDR1 SNHLY, CDR2 FYNNEI. V lost 6 bases and J 4 bases, leaving 16 bases between the germline ends. This CDR3 is 15 amino acids long. These sequences were also reported in another study, on yellow fever vaccine responses in identical twins. Per that study: Twins reportedly had a vaccine T cell response that seemed partly convergent, partly personalized.

The rearrangement uses TRBV2 and TRBJ2-1; possible D gene TRBD2, 6 bases. Sequences were obtained from memory (CD45RO+) T cells sorted from blood. The sequence derives from a woman aged 18-35 years in good health. The CDR3 here is CASRFRDSGYNEQFF. The CDR3, as DNA: TGTGCCAGCAGATTCCGGGATAGCGGTTACAATGAGCAGTTCTTC.